Listed below are T cell receptor beta chains from one sample, sequenced in a study of neurological immune-mediated disorders. TCRdb re-called the 5' RACE reads through MiXCR, storing one row per CDR3 protein. The repertoire includes 65,000 to 70,000 distinct CDR3 sequences, about 4% of them detected once, and approximately 1.2% sits in the top ten. The sequenced sample was PBMCs. These receptors all stem from a young man with multiple sclerosis. Both conserved end residues are part of each CDR3.

j_call	cdr3_length	v_call	cdr3_aa
TRBJ2-1	17	TRBV5-1	CASSAAFAGVRDHEQFF
TRBJ2-3	17	TRBV20-1	CSASHLGLPSSADTQYF
TRBJ2-6	14	TRBV5-6	CASSRVSGANVLTF
TRBJ1-3	14	TRBV14	CASSQQGVGNTIYF
TRBJ2-1	16	TRBV4-1	CASSQGPAPTYNEQFF
TRBJ2-5	16	TRBV12-3/TRBV12-4	CASSLIWSGGAETQYF
TRBJ1-3	13	TRBV4-2	CASSPPRGNTIYF
TRBJ2-3	16	TRBV20-1	CSARRDRDRVTDTQYF
TRBJ2-7	15	TRBV20-1	CSARRTGGGSYEQYF
TRBJ2-5	15	TRBV5-5	CASSLLGGVMETQYF
TRBJ1-1	13	TRBV10-3	CAISVEMNTEAFF
TRBJ2-2	13	TRBV29-1	CSGDSPFTGELFF
TRBJ2-1	18	TRBV10-3	CAIRASRSGRASYNEQFF
TRBJ1-5	15	TRBV5-6	CASSPRILRAQPQHF
TRBJ2-5	17	TRBV5-1	CASTSTGRTGRGETQYF